The 20 T cell receptor beta chains below were found in one sample sequenced in a study of shared clonotypes between healthy human individuals. It was CD45RO-negative cells, positively selected for CCR7, that made up naive CD8 cells, with terminally differentiated effector memory CD45RA+ cells excluded. Repertoires were generated with immunoSEQ multiplex PCR, while TCRdb's copy carries only in-frame clones and drops some. The table has 550,000 to 750,000 clones, 92% seen once; the top ten hold 24%. Specimen: naive CD8+ T cells sorted from blood. These receptor sequences come from a man younger than 40 in good health.

The table lists this clone with a few counts. This rearrangement joins TRBV27 to TRBJ2-2, with D maybe TRBD2 (5 bases). Trimming took 4 bases from V and 5 from J, leaving 8 bases between them. CDR3 size: 13 residues. Looked up from germline, CDR1 is MNHEY and CDR2 is SMNVEV (reference sequence). The CDR3 protein is CASSWERTGELFF. Here the CDR3 DNA reads TGTGCCAGCAGTTGGGAGAGAACCGGGGAGCTGTTTTTT.

The chain uses TRBV27 and TRBJ2-7; tentatively, D is TRBD1 (6 bases). Trimming left V 8 bases short and J 4 bases short, with 12 bases between. Germline CDR1 MNHEY, CDR2 SMNVEV (reference sequence). The CDR3 spans 12 residues. Here the CDR3 DNA reads TGTGCCAGCGGACCACAGGGATACGAGCAGTACTTC. Amino acids: CASGPQGYEQYF.

This clone was seen only once. V is TRBV11-3 and J is TRBJ2-2, with D unresolved. V was shortened by 5 bases and J by 9 bases, with 10 bases between the two germline ends. The germline gives CDR1 SGHNT, CDR2 YENEEA. There are 12 residues in the CDR3. CDR3 coding DNA: TGTGCCAGCAGCCGCCGGTCGAGGGAGCTGTTTTTT. Translated, it gives CASSRRSRELFF.

The gene calls are TRBV13 and TRBJ2-3, with D possibly called TRBD1 or TRBD2 (5 bases each). V shed 7 bases and J shed 3 bases, with 17 bases lying between them. In germline, CDR1 is PRHDT, CDR2 FYEKMQ (reference sequence). The length of the CDR3 is 15 residues. CDR3 bases: TGTGCCAGCACCCCTGTGGGGGTCATAACAGATACGCAGTATTTT. The encoded protein is CASTPVGVITDTQYF. Complete variable domain (other parts from reference TRBV13 and TRBJ2-3): AAGVIQSPRHLIKEKRETATLKCYPIPRHDTVYWYQQGPGQDPQFLISFYEKMQSDKGSIPDRFSAQQFSDYHSELNMSSLELGDSALYFCASTPVGVITDTQYFGPGTRLTVL.

V usage is TRBV6-5 and J usage is TRBJ2-3; 7 positions agree with TRBD2. V was pared by 1 base and J by 4 bases, with 5 bases of the junction left unmatched. Germline lookup yields CDR1 MNHEY and CDR2 SVGAGI. The CDR3 is 15 amino acids. CDR3 region: CASSYLAGAADTQYF. CDR3 sequence (DNA): TGTGCCAGCAGTTACTTGGCGGGAGCGGCAGATACGCAGTATTTT.

The chain is built from TRBV5-4 and TRBJ2-5, with 8 nucleotides matching TRBD1. Germline lookup yields CDR1 SGHNT and CDR2 YYREEE (reference sequence). Trimming cost V 0 bases and J 2 bases; bases outside gene matches: 6. The CDR3 length is 16 residues. The CDR3 DNA reads TGTGCCAGCAGCTTGGGGACAGGGTTGGGACAAGAGACCCAGTACTTC. Its translation: CASSLGTGLGQETQYF.

CDR3 sequence (DNA): TGTGCCAGCAGCTTCGGCAGGGGGAACATTCAGTACTTC. Translated, it gives CASSFGRGNIQYF. The chain links TRBV7-2 to TRBJ2-4, with 7 nucleotides matching TRBD1. The length of the CDR3 is 13 residues. Germline CDR1 is SGHTA and CDR2 is FQGNSA. V dropped 3 bases and J dropped 7; count of bases not matched to a gene: 3. The entire variable domain, with the rest obtained from reference TRBV7-2 and TRBJ2-4, is as follows: GAGVSQSPSNKVTEKGKDVELRCDPISGHTALYWYRQSLGQGLEFLIYFQGNSAPDKSGLPSDRFSAERTGGSVSTLTIQRTQQEDSAVYLCASSFGRGNIQYFGAGTRLSVL.

The rearrangement joins TRBV7-9 to TRBJ2-5; D might be TRBD1 (5 bases). The CDR3 runs 14 residues. In germline, CDR1 is SEHNR, CDR2 FQNEAQ (reference sequence). Trimming took off 4 bases at V and 1 base at J, with 10 bases between the two ends. The CDR3 here is CASSSDMSQETQYF. CDR3 bases: TGTGCCAGCAGCTCGGACATGTCCCAAGAGACCCAGTACTTC.

The J gene is TRBJ2-2, the V gene TRBV11-3, with TRBD2 identical over 10 bases. Trimming cost V 5 bases and J 6 bases; bases outside gene matches: 9. The CDR3 totals 16 residues. The V gene's germline CDR1 is SGHNT and CDR2 YENEEA. The CDR3 coding sequence is TGTGCCAGCAGCCCCCACCATAGCGGGAGGTCCGGGGAGCTGTTTTTT. It encodes CASSPHHSGRSGELFF.

V gene TRBV6-6 combines with J gene TRBJ2-7; 7 bases line up with TRBD2. Losses at the gene ends were 4 bases for V and 1 base for J; bases not matched to a gene: 10. The CDR3 runs 16 residues. Germline values: CDR1 MNHNY, CDR2 SVGAGI (reference sequence). CDR3 protein: CASSSLTGGSSYEQYF. In DNA form, the CDR3 reads TGTGCCAGCAGTTCCTTGACGGGAGGTTCTTCCTACGAGCAGTACTTC.

This sequence joins TRBV11-1 and TRBJ2-7; D is undetermined. CDR1 and CDR2 (germline): SGHAT, FQDESV (reference sequence). V was cut by 5 bases and J by 7 bases, with 15 bases left in between. The CDR3 length is 13 residues. The CDR3 is CASSPGPILEQYF. CDR3 sequence (DNA): TGTGCCAGCAGCCCTGGCCCCATTTTAGAGCAGTACTTC.

V and J are TRBV6-5 and TRBJ1-4; possibly TRBD1 for D (6 bases). From germline, CDR1 is MNHEY and CDR2 SVGAGI. V lost 6 bases, J lost 8 bases, and 16 bases lay in between. The CDR3 runs to 14 residues. CDR3 DNA: TGTGCCAGCAGGACGAGAGGGGGGGACGAAAAACTGTTTTTT. It translates to CASRTRGGDEKLFF.

The chain couples TRBV7-9 to TRBJ2-7; either TRBD1 or TRBD2 may supply D (5 bases each). Germline lookup yields CDR1 SEHNR and CDR2 FQNEAQ (reference sequence). The length of the CDR3 is 15 residues. The V and J ends lost 1 base and 7 bases respectively, with 17 bases between them. In DNA form, the CDR3 reads TGTGCCAGCAGCTTAGAGGTGGGGACCCTGAGGGAGCAGTACTTC. It translates to CASSLEVGTLREQYF.

V and J are TRBV27 and TRBJ2-1, with no clear D. The CDR3 has 12 residues. Trimming took 5 bases from V and 3 from J, leaving 5 bases between them. Per the germline V gene, CDR1 is MNHEY and CDR2 is SMNVEV (reference sequence). The CDR3 is CASSTIYNEQFF. For the CDR3, the DNA is TGTGCCAGCAGTACAATCTACAATGAGCAGTTCTTC.

This clone was detected once. The chain recombines TRBV7-9 with TRBJ1-4; no reliable D call. The CDR3 has 17 residues. Germline assignment: CDR1 SEHNR and CDR2 FQNEAQ (reference sequence). V was pared by 5 bases and J by 2 bases, with 18 bases between. The CDR3 sequence: CASSPTTGILTNEKLFF. In nucleotides, the CDR3 is TGTGCCAGCAGCCCCACCACGGGGATTCTCACTAATGAAAAACTGTTTTTT.

CDR3 protein: CATSRDRGTGKTEAFF. The CDR3 DNA reads TGTGCCACCAGCAGAGATAGGGGGACAGGAAAAACTGAAGCTTTCTTT. This chain links TRBV15 with TRBJ1-1, with 8 bases lining up with TRBD1. V shed 0 bases and J 5 bases; nucleotides not matched to a gene: 8. This CDR3 contains 16 residues. Germline assignment: CDR1 LNHNV and CDR2 YYDKDF (reference sequence).

In regard to this clone: Other DNA variants within this sample encode the same CDR3. This chain uses TRBV5-1 with TRBJ2-7, with TRBD2 matching 7 bases. V lost 0 bases to trimming and J lost 2 bases; unmatched junction nucleotides: 2. This CDR3 is built from 14 residues. The germline CDR1 and CDR2 sequences are SGHRS and YFSETQ. The CDR3 DNA reads TGCGCCAGCAGCTTGGCGCTAGCGGCCTACGAGCAGTACTTC. This encodes CASSLALAAYEQYF.

This chain connects TRBV29-1 to TRBJ2-2, with TRBD2 identical over 9 bases. Trimming cost V 6 bases and J 7 bases; bases outside gene matches: 12. Germline V lookup: CDR1 SQVTM, CDR2 ANQGSEA. CDR3 length: 15 amino acids. The chain's CDR3 is CSVAIAGEENGELFF. The CDR3 region has the DNA TGCAGCGTGGCTATAGCGGGAGAGGAGAACGGGGAGCTGTTTTTT.

The gene calls are TRBV28 and TRBJ2-7; D unclear. The V end lost 4 bases, the J end lost 4 bases, and 17 bases lay between the germline ends. This CDR3 has 15 residues. CDR1 and CDR2 from the germline V gene are MDHEN and SYDVKM. The CDR3 loop is CASSSTLGRWYEQYF. The CDR3 region has the DNA TGTGCCAGCAGTTCAACATTGGGCAGGTGGTACGAGCAGTACTTC. Looking up the rest from reference TRBV28 and TRBJ2-7 gives the full variable domain: DVKVTQSSRYLVKRTGEKVFLECVQDMDHENMFWYRQDPGLGLRLIYFSYDVKMKEKGDIPEGYSVSREKKERFSLILESASTNQTSMYLCASSSTLGRWYEQYFGPGTRLTVT.

The genes are TRBV15 and TRBJ1-2; 10 bases fit TRBD1. The germline gives CDR1 LNHNV, CDR2 YYDKDF (reference sequence). With V trimmed by 6 bases and J by 6 bases, 10 bases remained unmatched. The CDR3 has 15 amino acids. The CDR3 sequence: CATRAGQGNTNGYTF. As DNA, the CDR3 is TGTGCCACCAGGGCGGGACAGGGGAACACCAATGGCTACACCTTC.